The sequence of this T cell receptor (beta chain) was determined in a study of identical twins (TCRdb year 2016). Notes on the research overall: To test whether fetal clonotypes persist, this study deep-sequenced TCR alpha and beta repertoires from monozygotic twins, from unrelated adults of various ages, and from cord blood. Replicate twin experiments were performed at different times using different library preparation protocols to rule out contamination. Broader findings and caveats from the paper: The excess sharing between twins in beta out-of-frame sequences was weaker because fewer shared sequences reduced the signal-to-noise ratio. Because the same donors could not be followed over many years, conclusions were based on cross-sectional statistical analysis. Compared with coincidental sharing between unrelated individuals, out-of-frame TCR alpha sequences shared between twins had an excess of sequences with low generation probability. Abundant cord blood beta clonotypes carried fewer insertions; young adult naive repertoires showed a weaker similar trend, while memory repertoires showed none. Invariant T cells such as MAIT and iNKT could partly confound zero-insertion analyses, although diverse VJ usage argued against such confounding for most clonotypes. Out-of-frame TCR alpha sharing in monozygotic twins was systematically underestimated by recombination models, whereas sharing between unrelated individuals was in agreement with the recombination models.

The trim is 5 bases for V and 1 base for J, with a gap of 6 bases between the germline ends. Reading the germline V gene gives CDR1 SGHRS and CDR2 YFSETQ. The CDR3 numbers 12 residues from cysteine through phenylalanine. The entry retains the CDR3 DNA only, 36 bases that are in frame from base 1. Every donor was a healthy Caucasian. Three pairs of female monozygotic twins, all aged roughly 18 to 30 years, made up the twin cohort. Peripheral blood mononuclear cells were used as the source from which RNA for TCR libraries was isolated. This clonotype was seen ten or more times. This clone's antigen is unknown. Base quality data are lacking; no much larger clone is found one base away. Libraries came from 5' RACE. Sequencing took place on an Illumina HiSeq 2000. Template switching added a universal primer binding site, and the final cDNA carried a unique molecular identifier that allowed TCR cDNA molecules to be counted accurately. First-strand cDNA for TCR alpha and beta chains was synthesized from specific primers in the conserved constant-segment region. To control for contamination, every cDNA library was double barcoded, receiving both a SMART-Mk sample barcode and Illumina barcodes. TruSeq adapter sequences along with Illumina sample barcodes were introduced in two successive PCR steps. The TCR alpha and beta cDNA libraries were sequenced on the Illumina HiSeq platform using custom primers. The study's processing was this. Unique molecular identifiers were extracted from raw reads with MiGEC, and CDR3 positions were determined with MiXCR. For each individual, recombination models were inferred using an EM algorithm with the repgenHMM and IGoR tools. The analysis of shared clonotypes was done with the tcR package in R, with sharing normalized by the product of cloneset sizes. To study raw recombination without the effects of thymic and clonal selection, out-of-frame nonproductive sequences were analyzed. TCRdb trimmed the raw reads at Q25, called clones with MiXCR and kept productive beta chains. Rows are combined by CDR3 protein, so each entry shows the most common genes and DNA. These V and J calls are TCRdb output, not the study's own analysis. This sample has some 900,000 distinct CDR3 sequences in its table, and 9% to 15% of those were observed once. The ten largest clones take up roughly 1.5% of the sample.

The same data also went into a second study, on yellow fever vaccine responses in identical twins. Per the second study: The authors reported that the T cell response to vaccination in identical twins appeared partly convergent and partly personalized. In the study, vaccine-responding T cell clones were precisely tracked in identical twins.

Sample: PBMCs. The sequence was collected from a young woman in good health. In this chain, TRBV5-1 is recombined with TRBJ1-1; no confident D gene assignment can be made. The CDR3 here reads CASRGENTEAFF. In nucleotide form, the sequence is TGCGCCAGCAGGGGTGAGAACACTGAAGCTTTCTTT.